These T cell receptor beta chains were read from a single sample in a study of early T cells in non-severe SARS-CoV-2 infection. TCRdb independently ran MiXCR on the 5' RACE reads; one entry per CDR3 protein. The sample contains tens of thousands of distinct CDR3 sequences, around 6.5% of which appear only once. The sample in question was whole blood, obtained at baseline. Receptors were obtained from an adult who was a healthcare worker with PCR-confirmed SARS-CoV-2 infection or an uninfected control (not recorded which). CDR3s include the opening cysteine and the closing phenylalanine or tryptophan. A D gene is named only where the DNA matches it firmly. Not every row has a clone size; where given, it reads once, few, many or a size class.

J | size | D | V | DNA | CDR3
TRBJ1-5 | . | . | TRBV19 | TGTGCCAGTAGTATAGATCAGATGGGAAATCAGCCCCAGCATTTT | CASSIDQMGNQPQHF
TRBJ2-3 | many | TRBD2 | TRBV11-2 | TGTGCCAGCAGCTTAGGCAGCGGGAAAGATACGCAGTATTTT | CASSLGSGKDTQYF
TRBJ1-5 | . | . | TRBV6-2/TRBV6-3 | TGTGCCAGCAGTCGACTAGGATCTCAGCCCCAGCATTTT | CASSRLGSQPQHF
TRBJ2-1 | many | . | TRBV29-1 | TGCAGCGTTGAGATTTCCGGGGCCCTCGGCAATGAGCAGTTCTTC | CSVEISGALGNEQFF
TRBJ2-1 | many | TRBD2 | TRBV28 | TGTGCCAGCAGTTCTATTGGACTAGCGGCCAATGAGCAGTTCTTC | CASSSIGLAANEQFF
TRBJ1-4 | . | TRBD1 | TRBV7-8 | TGTGCCAGCAGCGTACGCGGACAGGGGCTCAATGAAAAACTGTTTTTT | CASSVRGQGLNEKLFF
TRBJ2-1 | many | . | TRBV20-1 | TGCAGTGCCAGCGGATATTACAATGAGCAGTTCTTC | CSASGYYNEQFF
TRBJ1-1 | many | . | TRBV12-3/TRBV12-4 | TGTGCCAGCAGTTTAGGGCGGGGAGGGACTGAAGCTTTCTTT | CASSLGRGGTEAFF
TRBJ1-1 | . | . | TRBV18 | TGTGCCAGCTCACCGGTAAGACAAAGTGAAGCTTTCTTT | CASSPVRQSEAFF
TRBJ1-6 | many | . | TRBV6-7 | TGTGCCAGCAGTTACTTCCCCACAAGTTATAATTCACCCCTCCACTTT | CASSYFPTSYNSPLHF